One sample yielded the 8 T cell receptor beta chains listed below, sequenced in a study of shared clonotypes between healthy human individuals. In the naive CD8 group, cells lacked CD45RO and were positively selected for CCR7, so terminally differentiated effector memory CD45RA+ cells were left out. The table came from immunoSEQ multiplex PCR; TCRdb's copy has only in-frame clones and leaves some out. The sample shows approximately 2,000,000 clones, 80% to 95% of them seen only once. Sequences were obtained from naive CD8+ T cells from PBMCs. All receptors come from a man between 18 and 35 years old in good health. Some clones in this sample may be carry-over from other donors' samples.

This clone was seen only a few times. The chain combines TRBV4-2 with TRBJ2-7; 9 positions agree with TRBD2. V shed 8 bases, J shed 6 bases, and the junction held 14 bases outside the gene matches. Germline CDR1 reads LGHNA; CDR2 reads YNFKEQ. The CDR3 has 15 amino acids. The CDR3 spells CASGGILAGVSEQYF. CDR3 nucleotides: TGTGCCAGCGGAGGAATCTTAGCGGGAGTTAGCGAGCAGTACTTC.

This clone was observed a single time. The rearrangement uses TRBV18 and TRBJ1-1, with a tentative D call TRBD1 (5 bases). Deletions cut 0 bases from V and 4 bases from J, with 12 bases between. CDR3 length: 15 residues. Germline-derived CDR1 and CDR2 are KGHSH and LQKENI. As DNA, the CDR3 is TGTGCCAGCTCACCACCCCCGGTGGGGGGCACTGAAGCTTTCTTT. It is translated as CASSPPPVGGTEAFF.

The CDR3 loop reads CASSSVDESGENTGELFF. CDR3 sequence (DNA): TGTGCCAGCAGCTCCGTCGACGAAAGCGGGGAGAACACCGGGGAGCTGTTTTTT. This chain connects TRBV12-1 to TRBJ2-2; no check of the table's D call, TRBD2, against the DNA was made. TRBV12-1 is annotated as a pseudogene. The CDR3 spans 18 residues.

As to this clone: One end of the junction is discordant with germline, which a read error may explain. The J gene is TRBJ1-3, the V gene TRBV2; the D is unclear. This CDR3 has 11 residues. The V gene's germline CDR1 is SNHLY and CDR2 FYNNEI. CDR3 region: CASSEDRPSNF. Here the CDR3 DNA reads TGTGCCAGCAGTGAAGACAGACCAAGCAATTTT. The complete variable domain, with remaining parts taken from reference TRBV2 and TRBJ1-3, reads EPEVTQTPSHQVTQMGQEVILRCVPISNHLYFYWYRQILGQKVEFLVSFYNNEISEKSEIFDDQFSVERPDGSNFTLKIRSTKLEDSAMYFCASSEDRPSNFGEGSWLTVV.

The CDR3 protein is CASSSHLGRTEAFF. The CDR3 region has the DNA TGTGCCAGCAGTAGCCATTTGGGGAGGACTGAAGCTTTCTTT. The chain carries TRBV28 and TRBJ1-1; no clear D. Per the germline V gene, CDR1 is MDHEN and CDR2 is SYDVKM. This CDR3 is 14 amino acids long. V was clipped by 5 bases and J by 5 bases, with 15 bases between them. Supplemented by reference TRBV28 and TRBJ1-1, the full variable domain reads DVKVTQSSRYLVKRTGEKVFLECVQDMDHENMFWYRQDPGLGLRLIYFSYDVKMKEKGDIPEGYSVSREKKERFSLILESASTNQTSMYLCASSSHLGRTEAFFGQGTRLTVV.

J is TRBJ1-2 and V is TRBV7-2, with D perhaps matching TRBD1 (6 bases). V was pared by 0 bases and J by 0 bases, with 11 bases between. Germline CDR1 reads SGHTA; CDR2 reads FQGNSA. CDR3 length: 16 amino acids. The CDR3 is CASSLANRVANYGYTF. CDR3 nucleotides: TGTGCCAGCAGCTTAGCCAACAGGGTAGCTAACTATGGCTACACCTTC. The full variable domain, in which reference TRBV7-2 and TRBJ1-2 provide the parts outside the CDR3, is GAGVSQSPSNKVTEKGKDVELRCDPISGHTALYWYRQSLGQGLEFLIYFQGNSAPDKSGLPSDRFSAERTGGSVSTLTIQRTQQEDSAVYLCASSLANRVANYGYTFGSGTRLTVV.

CDR3 DNA: TGTGCCATCAGTCCAGCCGACTTCAGGGGACAGGGAAGGTACGAGCAGTACTTC. Its translation: CAISPADFRGQGRYEQYF. The chain combines TRBV10-3 with TRBJ2-7; 9 bases agree with TRBD1. The CDR3 extends over 18 amino acids. CDR1 is ENHRY and CDR2 is SYGVKD in the germline V gene. The ends lost 5 bases at V and 4 bases at J; junction bases unmatched: 18.

The chain recombines TRBV28 with TRBJ1-1, with D uncertain. This CDR3 comprises 14 residues. V was shortened by 3 bases and J by 0 bases, with 8 bases between the two germline ends. Germline V gene sequence: CDR1 MDHEN, CDR2 SYDVKM. The CDR3 region is CASSFVGLNTEAFF. In DNA form, the CDR3 reads TGTGCCAGCAGTTTCGTCGGTCTGAACACTGAAGCTTTCTTT.